Each of the 3 T cell receptor beta chains below was sequenced from the same sample in a study of T-cell memory formation after mild COVID-19 (dated by TCRdb to the early 2020s). Preparation of the library involved 5' RACE. Sequenced using an Illumina NovaSeq 6000. TCRdb reprocessed the public reads (quality trimming at Q25 with fastp, clone calling with MiXCR) and kept in-frame beta chains. Rows with one shared CDR3 protein collapse into an entry with the most common genes and DNA. The sample records 150,000 or so distinct CDR3 sequences, 11% of which are singletons. 3.5% to 4.5% of the sample goes to the ten largest clones. The sample consisted of PBMCs or a T cell subset sorted from them (not recorded which). The receptors come from a man between 18 and 29 years old who had mild COVID-19 (a few samples of this study predate the infection). The sample titles of this study are shuffled in the database, so cell type and time point are left out; the donor was told from shared clones.

The J gene is TRBJ1-4, the V gene TRBV6-5; TRBD1 matches 7 bases. The CDR3 runs to 14 residues. CDR1 is MNHEY, CDR2 SVGAGI, per germline. V dropped 6 bases and J dropped 7; count of bases not matched to a gene: 8. The CDR3 region is CASRKTGSGEKLFF. As DNA, the CDR3 is TGTGCCAGCAGAAAGACAGGGTCTGGTGAAAAACTGTTTTTT.

This clonotype was counted only a few times. The V call is TRBV5-1, the J call TRBJ2-4; TRBD2 agrees at 9 bases. Germline V gives CDR1 SGHRS, CDR2 YFSETQ. There are 16 residues in the CDR3. V was pared by 0 bases and J by 9 bases, with 10 bases of the junction left unmatched. The CDR3 nucleotides read TGCGCCAGCAGCTTGGGACTAGCGGCGGGGCCGGGCATTCAGTACTTC. Protein sequence: CASSLGLAAGPGIQYF.

The chain joins TRBV24-1 to TRBJ1-2, with TRBD1 matching 8 bases. Germline V gene data show CDR1 as KGHDR and CDR2 as SFDVKD. J was trimmed by 4 bases and V by 9 bases; bases with no gene match: 3. The CDR3 loop spans 12 amino acids. CDR3 loop: CATGDRSYGYTF. In nucleotides, the CDR3 is TGTGCCACCGGGGACAGGAGCTATGGCTACACCTTC.